The source of this T cell receptor (beta chain) is a study of cytomegalovirus exposure and HLA in healthy donors. Study results and caveats: Evidence from a later analysis indicated that most CMV-associated TCR beta chains looked HLA-restricted. Indistinguishable V segments such as TRBV6-2 and TRBV6-3 were excluded.

The PCR employed 60 Vbeta primers together with 13 Jbeta primers. Assay used: immunoSEQ multiplex PCR; TCRdb lists only in-frame clones, some missing. This table lists about 64,000 clones. As regards this clone: Its antigen is still unknown.

This CDR3 comprises 15 residues. Germline values: CDR1 MNHEY, CDR2 SVGAGI. The sequenced sample consisted of PBMCs. The V and J genes are TRBV6-5 and TRBJ2-5, with D perhaps TRBD2 (5 bases). Near its end, the DNA agrees better with TRBJ2-7, so the J call may be wrong. The receptor was derived from a woman between 18 and 29 years old in good health and CMV-seronegative. The CDR3 is CASSSGRQASYEQYF. DNA for the CDR3: TGTGCCAGCAGCAGCGGAAGGCAGGCCTCCTACGAGCAGTACTTC.